Included here is one T cell receptor beta chain sequence, with context. No antigen is known for it. This entry belongs to a study of immune cell composition in non-small cell lung cancer. Turning to the study itself: Most cases were lung adenocarcinoma or squamous cell carcinoma. Findings and limits, study-wide: Dominant in vivo tumour-associated clones were not shown to share tumour-reactive sequences. Smoking pack-years did not significantly correlate with tumour TCR-beta clonality. Squamous carcinomas (about 75%) more often had tumour-associated clones >0.5% than adenocarcinomas (roughly 35%).

Sequenced by immunoSEQ multiplex PCR; TCRdb stores in-frame clones only, minus some. The table has more than 7,500 clones, 65% to 80% seen once. From germline, CDR1 is ENHRY and CDR2 SYGVKD. V was trimmed by 6 bases and J by 6 bases, leaving 8 bases between them. The CDR3 has 11 amino acids. The receptor's source is a human donor with non-small cell lung cancer. The chain carries TRBV10-3 and TRBJ1-1, with D perhaps matching TRBD1 (6 bases). The sample comprised lung tumor tissue. CDR3 sequence reads: CAIRGQPEAFF. In nucleotides, the CDR3 is TGTGCCATCAGAGGACAGCCTGAAGCTTTCTTT.